The 13 T cell receptor beta chains presented below share a single source sample, sequenced in a study of T cell responses to AZD1222 COVID-19 vaccine. Using immunoSEQ multiplex PCR, the repertoire was profiled, and TCRdb retains in-frame clones only, with some absent. The table shows 130,000 to 150,000 clones, with roughly 89% occurring only once. The sequencing used peripheral blood, collected on day 0 of AZD1222 vaccination. The source is an adult in good health.

CDR3 nucleotide sequence: TGTGCCAGCAGCTCCGGGGGGACTGGAAACACCATATATTTT. It translates to CASSSGGTGNTIYF. V usage is TRBV9 and J usage is TRBJ1-3; the D gene is possibly TRBD1 (5 bases). The CDR3 sequence is 14 residues long. The V end lost 4 bases, the J end lost 2 bases, and 10 bases lay between the germline ends. Germline V gives CDR1 SGDLS, CDR2 YYNGEE.

This clone appeared once. The chain couples TRBV3-1 (or the pseudogene TRBV3-2) to TRBJ1-4, with unresolved D. CDR3 length: 13 residues. Trimming stripped 2 bases from V and 7 bases from J, with 8 bases between. From germline, CDR1 is LGHDT and CDR2 YNNKEL (reference sequence). This chain's CDR3 is CASSQSGVEKLFF. The CDR3, as DNA: TGTGCCAGCAGCCAAAGTGGGGTTGAAAAACTGTTTTTT.

As DNA, the CDR3 is TGTGCCAGCAGCCGTATGGCCGCCGGGGCGGAGACCCAGTACTTC. Amino acids: CASSRMAAGAETQYF. The V and J genes are TRBV6-2 or TRBV6-3 and TRBJ2-5, with D perhaps assigned TRBD1 or TRBD2 (5 bases each). The germline V gene encodes CDR1 MNHEY and CDR2 SVGEGT. The CDR3 spans 15 residues. Trimming shortened V by 6 bases and J by 5 bases, and 19 bases separated the two germline ends.

This rearrangement joins TRBV20-1 to TRBJ2-1; no definite D call. Germline V gives CDR1 DFQATT, CDR2 SNEGSKA (reference sequence). The CDR3 is made up of 11 amino acids. V gave up 0 bases and J gave up 7 bases, with 4 bases separating them. The CDR3 region is CSARDRNEQFF. DNA for the CDR3: TGCAGTGCTAGAGATCGGAATGAGCAGTTCTTC.

The rearrangement uses TRBV7-2 and TRBJ1-2; D might be TRBD1 (5 bases). Germline loops: CDR1 SGHTA, CDR2 FQGNSA. The CDR3 contains 16 residues. Trimming removed 1 base from V and 4 bases from J, with 16 bases in between. CDR3 nucleotide sequence: TGTGCCAGCAGCTTAGATTTGGGCAGGGCGGTCTATGGCTACACCTTC. This sequence encodes CASSLDLGRAVYGYTF.

This chain uses TRBV7-3 with TRBJ2-7; D might be TRBD2 (5 bases). Germline CDR1 and CDR2: SGHTA and FQGTGA. V gave up 5 bases and J gave up 5 bases, with 19 bases separating them. CDR3 length: 15 residues. As DNA, the CDR3 is TGTGCCAGCAGCCAGTCGGGTGGGAGAAGAAACGAGCAGTACTTC. This gives the protein CASSQSGGRRNEQYF.

The V gene is TRBV5-4, the J gene TRBJ1-4; unclear D gene. The germline V gene encodes CDR1 SGHNT and CDR2 YYREEE (reference sequence). The CDR3 contains 14 residues. V gave up 4 bases and J gave up 8 bases, with 15 bases separating them. Here the CDR3 reads CASSPPGLGEKLFF. The DNA of the CDR3 is TGTGCCAGCAGCCCTCCAGGTCTCGGGGAAAAACTGTTTTTT.

The chain employs TRBV19 and TRBJ2-3, with 9 bases aligning to TRBD2. The CDR3 spans 17 residues. With 3 bases clipped from V and 6 bases from J, the junction kept 13 bases outside the gene matches. CDR1 and CDR2 (germline): LNHDA, SQIVND (reference sequence). The CDR3 loop reads CASSITPGTSLDDTQYF. CDR3 nucleotide sequence: TGTGCCAGTAGTATCACCCCCGGGACTAGCTTAGATGATACGCAGTATTTT. Supplemented by reference TRBV19 and TRBJ2-3, the full variable domain reads DGGITQSPKYLFRKEGQNVTLSCEQNLNHDAMYWYRQDPGQGLRLIYYSQIVNDFQKGDIAEGYSVSREKKESFPLTVTSAQKNPTAFYLCASSITPGTSLDDTQYFGPGTRLTVL.

V usage is TRBV6-5 and J usage is TRBJ1-5, with TRBD1 as a possible D gene (5 bases). The V gene's germline CDR1 is MNHEY and CDR2 SVGAGI. This CDR3 has 14 residues. Trimming took off 0 bases at V and 8 bases at J, with 11 bases between the two ends. CDR3 in DNA: TGTGCCAGCAGTTACTCCCAAGCGGGGGAGCCCCAGCATTTT. This gives the protein CASSYSQAGEPQHF.

The rearrangement links TRBV19 to TRBJ2-7; the D gene is possibly TRBD1 (6 bases). The germline CDR1 and CDR2 sequences are LNHDA and SQIVND (reference sequence). The CDR3 has 14 residues. Deletions cut 2 bases from V and 3 bases from J, with 11 bases between. CDR3 in DNA: TGTGCCAGTAGTATAACAGGACAGAGCTACGAGCAGTACTTC. It is translated as CASSITGQSYEQYF.

The rearrangement joins TRBV5-1 to TRBJ1-4; TRBD1 might be the D (5 bases). This CDR3 comprises 15 residues. Germline CDR1 and CDR2: SGHRS and YFSETQ. Trimming took 0 bases from V and 7 from J, leaving 13 bases between them. The CDR3 DNA reads as TGCGCCAGCAGCTTGGGTTATGGGACTCCTGAAAAACTGTTTTTT. This sequence encodes CASSLGYGTPEKLFF.

The chain employs TRBV6-5 and TRBJ1-1; D remains unclear. Germline V lookup: CDR1 MNHEY, CDR2 SVGAGI. The ends were cut back, 6 bases at V and 1 base at J, with 9 bases in the middle. The CDR3 is made up of 13 amino acids. The CDR3 loop is CASRTPGNTEAFF. The CDR3 DNA sequence: TGTGCCAGCAGGACTCCAGGGAACACTGAAGCTTTCTTT.

This clone was detected only once. V gene TRBV4-1 combines with J gene TRBJ2-7; D tentatively reads TRBD1 or TRBD2 (5 bases each). Looked up from germline, CDR1 is MGHRA and CDR2 is YSYEKL. Trimming shortened V by 0 bases and J by 4 bases, and 10 bases separated the two germline ends. This CDR3 comprises 14 residues. The CDR3 bases are TGCGCCAGCAGCCAAGATAGAGGGGTATACGAGCAGTACTTC. Translated, it gives CASSQDRGVYEQYF.